The source of this T cell receptor beta chain is a study of glioma-infiltrating T cells after dendritic cell vaccination. Study details: Autologous tumor lysate was loaded overnight onto monocyte-derived dendritic cells grown approximately 7 days with IL-4 and GM-CSF.

This clone was detected only a few times. Assay used: immunoSEQ multiplex PCR; TCRdb lists only in-frame clones, some missing. The sample has under 100,000 clones; roughly 90% are singletons. The CDR3 loop spans 20 amino acids. Source: blood, taken before dendritic cell vaccination. The J gene is TRBJ2-7, the V gene TRBV7-5; the table assigns TRBD2, which was not confirmed against the DNA. TRBV7-5 is noted as a pseudogene. The TCR comes from a human donor with glioblastoma. CDR3 DNA: TGTGCCAGAAGCTTAAGGTGGGGGCTAGCGGGAGGTTCGATGACCTACGAGCAGTACTTC. Amino acid sequence: CARSLRWGLAGGSMTYEQYF.